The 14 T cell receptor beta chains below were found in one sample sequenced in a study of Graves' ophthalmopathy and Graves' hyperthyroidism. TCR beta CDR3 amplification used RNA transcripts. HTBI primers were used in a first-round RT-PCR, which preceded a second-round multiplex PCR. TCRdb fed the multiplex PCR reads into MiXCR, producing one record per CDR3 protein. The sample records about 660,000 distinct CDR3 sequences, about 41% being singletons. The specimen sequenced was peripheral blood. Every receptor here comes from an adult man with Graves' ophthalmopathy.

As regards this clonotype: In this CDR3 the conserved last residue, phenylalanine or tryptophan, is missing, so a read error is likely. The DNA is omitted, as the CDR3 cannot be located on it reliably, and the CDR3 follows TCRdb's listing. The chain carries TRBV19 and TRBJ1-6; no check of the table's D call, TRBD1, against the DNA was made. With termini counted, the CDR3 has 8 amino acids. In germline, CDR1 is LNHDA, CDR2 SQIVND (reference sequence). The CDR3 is CASSLLGQ.

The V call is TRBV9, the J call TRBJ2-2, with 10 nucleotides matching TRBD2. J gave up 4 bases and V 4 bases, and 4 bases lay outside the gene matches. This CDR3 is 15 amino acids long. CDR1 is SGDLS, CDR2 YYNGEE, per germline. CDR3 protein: CASSLAGVGTGELFF. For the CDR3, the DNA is TGTGCCAGCAGCCTAGCGGGAGTGGGCACCGGGGAGCTGTTTTTT.

This chain's CDR3 is CASSSRGRNTEAFF. The CDR3 nucleotides read TGTGCCAGCAGCTCTCGGGGGAGGAACACTGAAGCTTTCTTT. The chain is built from TRBV11-2 and TRBJ1-1; the D gene is possibly TRBD1 (5 bases). With 4 bases removed from V and 1 base from J, the gap between germline ends came to 10 bases. CDR3 length equals 14 residues. The germline V gene encodes CDR1 SGHAT and CDR2 FQNNGV.

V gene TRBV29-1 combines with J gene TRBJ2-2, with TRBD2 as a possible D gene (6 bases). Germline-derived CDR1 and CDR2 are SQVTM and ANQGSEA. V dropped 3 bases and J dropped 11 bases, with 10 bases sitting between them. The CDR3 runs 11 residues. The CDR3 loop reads CSVERGGELFF. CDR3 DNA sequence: TGCAGCGTTGAGCGGGGCGGAGAGCTGTTTTTT.

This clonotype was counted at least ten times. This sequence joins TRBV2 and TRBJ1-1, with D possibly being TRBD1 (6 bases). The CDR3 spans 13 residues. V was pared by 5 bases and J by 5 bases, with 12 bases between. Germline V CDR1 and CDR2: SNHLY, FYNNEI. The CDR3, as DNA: TGTGCCAGCAGTCTCAGGGGAGAGACTGAAGCTTTCTTT. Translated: CASSLRGETEAFF.

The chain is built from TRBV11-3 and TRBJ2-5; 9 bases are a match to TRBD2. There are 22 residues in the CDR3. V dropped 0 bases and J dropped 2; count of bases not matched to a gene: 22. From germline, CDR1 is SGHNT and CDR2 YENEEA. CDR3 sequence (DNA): TGTGCCAGCAGCTTAGATCCCCCCCTTAGCGGGGGCCTCACCAATCTTCAAGAGACCCAGTACTTC. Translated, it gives CASSLDPPLSGGLTNLQETQYF.

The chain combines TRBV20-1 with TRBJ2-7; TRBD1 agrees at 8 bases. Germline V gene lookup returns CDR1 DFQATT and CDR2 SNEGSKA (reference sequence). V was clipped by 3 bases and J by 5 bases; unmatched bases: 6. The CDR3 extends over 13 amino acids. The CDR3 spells CSARPGGFNEQYF. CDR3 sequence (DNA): TGCAGTGCTAGGCCAGGGGGCTTCAACGAGCAGTACTTC.

CDR3 DNA: TGCAGCGTTGACAGGGCTAGCGGACAAGAGACCCAGTACTTC. This gives the protein CSVDRASGQETQYF. The chain combines TRBV29-1 with TRBJ2-5, with TRBD2 matching over 7 bases. J lost 2 bases, V lost 3 bases, and 6 bases had no gene match. CDR3 length equals 14 residues. Per germline, CDR1 SQVTM and CDR2 ANQGSEA.

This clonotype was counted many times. CDR3 sequence (DNA): TGCAGTGCTAGGAGGAGGCCGGATCAGCCCCAGCATTTT. This encodes CSARRRPDQPQHF. J is TRBJ1-5 and V is TRBV20-1; D gene uncertain. Deletions cut 3 bases from V and 5 bases from J, with 11 bases between. Germline CDR1 is DFQATT and CDR2 is SNEGSKA (reference sequence). The CDR3 spans 13 residues.

CDR3: CASSFGQHETQYF. In nucleotides, the CDR3 is TGTGCCAGCAGCTTCGGGCAGCACGAGACCCAGTACTTC. The chain recombines TRBV7-9 with TRBJ2-5; no firm D call. CDR1 is SEHNR and CDR2 is FQNEAQ in the germline V gene (reference sequence). V was shortened by 3 bases and J by 5 bases, with 10 bases between the two germline ends. The CDR3 extends over 13 amino acids.

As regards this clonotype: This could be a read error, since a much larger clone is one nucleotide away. The CDR3 region is CATSRLGTSGNLYEQYF. CDR3 nucleotides: TGTGCCACCAGCAGACTGGGGACTAGCGGGAACCTCTACGAGCAGTACTTC. The V gene is TRBV15, the J gene TRBJ2-7, with 13 bases aligning to TRBD2. This CDR3 contains 17 residues. The V gene's germline CDR1 is LNHNV and CDR2 YYDKDF (reference sequence). Trimming took 2 bases from V and 3 from J; bases not matched to a gene: 7.

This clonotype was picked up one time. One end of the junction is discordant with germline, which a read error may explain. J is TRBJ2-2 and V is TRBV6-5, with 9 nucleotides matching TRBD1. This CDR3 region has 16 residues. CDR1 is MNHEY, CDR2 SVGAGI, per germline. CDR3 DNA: TGTGCCAGCAATTACTCAAGGGACAGGGTCACCGGGGAGCTGTTTTTT. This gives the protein CASNYSRDRVTGELFF.

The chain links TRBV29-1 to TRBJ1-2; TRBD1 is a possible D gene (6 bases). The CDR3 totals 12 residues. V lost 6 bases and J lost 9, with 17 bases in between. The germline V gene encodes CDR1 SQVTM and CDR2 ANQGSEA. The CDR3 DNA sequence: TGCAGCGTGAAGACCGGGACAAATCGCTACACCTTC. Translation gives CSVKTGTNRYTF.

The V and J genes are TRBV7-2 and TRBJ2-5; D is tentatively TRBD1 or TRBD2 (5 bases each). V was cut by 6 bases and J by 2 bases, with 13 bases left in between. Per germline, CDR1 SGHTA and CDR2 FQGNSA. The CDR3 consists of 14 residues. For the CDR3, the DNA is TGTGCCAGCAGTCTGGGACGGCGGCAAGAGACCCAGTACTTC. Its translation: CASSLGRRQETQYF.